Listed here are 10 T cell receptor beta chains from one sample, sequenced in a study of CD8+CD57+ T cells in acquired aplastic anemia. Genomic DNA provided the template from which TCR beta VDJ and CDR3 profiles were obtained. MiXCR, applied by TCRdb to the reads, yields one record per CDR3 protein. In the table there are 310,000 or so distinct CDR3 sequences, about 50% of which are singletons. Patients picked for sequencing had shown CD8+CD57+ cell expansion detected by flow cytometry. Sequenced material: sorted CD4+, CD8+, or CD8+CD57+ T cells (not recorded which) from PBMCs. The receptors come from a human donor with aplastic anemia.

The CDR3 DNA reads TGCAGTGCCCGGGACGTAACCTACGAGCAGTACTTC. It is translated as CSARDVTYEQYF. The V gene is TRBV20-1, the J gene TRBJ2-7; D may be TRBD1 or TRBD2 (5 bases each). Per germline, CDR1 DFQATT and CDR2 SNEGSKA (reference sequence). The length of the CDR3 is 12 residues. With 6 bases removed from V and 2 bases from J, the gap between germline ends came to 11 bases.

V and J are TRBV7-9 and TRBJ2-7; maybe TRBD2 (7 bases). Germline-derived CDR1 and CDR2 are SEHNR and FQNEAQ (reference sequence). The germline V and J ends were trimmed by 8 bases and 2 bases, with 16 bases remaining between them. There are 14 residues in the CDR3. This CDR3 reads CASGGDQGTYEQYF. The CDR3 nucleotides are TGTGCCAGCGGGGGGGATCAGGGGACCTACGAGCAGTACTTC. Variable domain in full (rest from reference TRBV7-9 and TRBJ2-7): DTGVSQNPRHKITKRGQNVTFRCDPISEHNRLYWYRQTLGQGPEFLTYFQNEAQLEKSRLLSDRFSAERPKGSFSTLEIQRTEQGDSAMYLCASGGDQGTYEQYFGPGTRLTVT.

This clonotype has at least ten counts. The chain has TRBV5-1 and TRBJ2-5; 10 bases line up with TRBD1. Trimming removed 4 bases from V and 3 bases from J; junction bases left unmatched: 6. CDR1 and CDR2 (germline): SGHRS, YFSETQ. CDR3 length: 15 residues. CDR3 DNA: TGCGCCAGCAGCAGGGGGGGGACAGGGGAAGAGACCCAGTACTTC. This encodes CASSRGGTGEETQYF.

J is TRBJ2-7 and V is TRBV7-9; 7 nucleotides match TRBD1. The CDR3 totals 15 residues. Germline loops: CDR1 SEHNR, CDR2 FQNEAQ (reference sequence). The junction had 11 bases not matched to a gene; V was cut back by 6 bases and J by 3 bases. CDR3 coding DNA: TGTGCCAGCAGGTCAAACCGGGACAGCCTCTACGAGCAGTACTTC. The encoded protein is CASRSNRDSLYEQYF.

The chain recombines TRBV19 with TRBJ2-5; D is undetermined. Germline values: CDR1 LNHDA, CDR2 SQIVND (reference sequence). V was cut by 3 bases and J by 5 bases, with 19 bases left in between. CDR3 length: 16 residues. The CDR3 sequence is CASSIWASPQPETQYF. The DNA of the CDR3 is TGTGCCAGTAGTATCTGGGCATCTCCCCAACCGGAGACCCAGTACTTC. The variable domain in full, with the rest retrieved from reference TRBV19 and TRBJ2-5, is DGGITQSPKYLFRKEGQNVTLSCEQNLNHDAMYWYRQDPGQGLRLIYYSQIVNDFQKGDIAEGYSVSREKKESFPLTVTSAQKNPTAFYLCASSIWASPQPETQYFGPGTRLLVL.

V and J are TRBV7-8 and TRBJ2-7; D might be TRBD2 (5 bases). V lost 1 base to trimming and J lost 3 bases, with 16 bases between them. Germline V lookup: CDR1 SGHVS, CDR2 FQNEAQ. The CDR3 sequence is 16 residues long. Here the CDR3 reads CASSLGLRGLRYEQYF. The CDR3 DNA reads as TGTGCCAGCAGCTTAGGTCTAAGAGGACTCCGCTACGAGCAGTACTTC.

As regards this clonotype: The junction does not match germline at one end; this may be a read error. This chain uses TRBV5-8 with TRBJ1-2; weak D call: TRBD1 (6 bases). Germline lookup yields CDR1 SGHTS and CDR2 YDEGEE. The CDR3 runs to 15 residues. CDR3 nucleotides: TGCGCCAGCAGCCAAGATTACGGGGGCAGCTATGGCTACACCTTC. It translates to CASSQDYGGSYGYTF.

The rearrangement links TRBV11-2 to TRBJ1-1; TRBD1 might be the D (5 bases). CDR3 length equals 16 residues. Germline CDR1 is SGHAT and CDR2 is FQNNGV. V was shortened by 2 bases and J by 0 bases, with 13 bases between the two germline ends. For the CDR3, the DNA is TGTGCCAGCAGCTTATTGACCGGGGGGATGAACACTGAAGCTTTCTTT. This sequence encodes CASSLLTGGMNTEAFF.

The CDR3 region is CASSQGVSSYNSPLHF. Written as DNA, the CDR3 is TGTGCCAGCAGCCAAGGGGTTAGCTCCTATAATTCACCCCTCCACTTT. The chain combines TRBV14 with TRBJ1-6, with unresolved D. The germline V and J ends were trimmed by 1 base and 0 bases, with 7 bases remaining between them. Germline-derived CDR1 and CDR2 are SGHDN and FVKESK. The CDR3 is made up of 16 amino acids.

This clonotype was detected only a few times. The chain has TRBV20-1 and TRBJ2-3; D call uncertain. CDR3 length: 15 amino acids. Per the germline V gene, CDR1 is DFQATT and CDR2 is SNEGSKA (reference sequence). V dropped 2 bases and J dropped 0 bases, with 12 bases sitting between them. The CDR3 nucleotides read TGCAGTGCTAGAAGGCACAGCTCTAGCACAGATACGCAGTATTTT. Translating gives CSARRHSSSTDTQYF.